This is a list of T cell receptor beta chains from one sample in a study of graft-versus-host responses after intestinal transplantation. Some clones are missing from TCRdb's copy, which holds only in-frame ones; the method was immunoSEQ multiplex PCR. The sample shows some 22,000 clones, approximately 40% of them seen only once. This sample comprised alloreactive CD8+ T cells from a mixed lymphocyte reaction culture, obtained before intestinal transplant. The receptors stem from a human patient who received an intestinal transplant. CDR3s include the opening cysteine and the closing phenylalanine or tryptophan.

>TRBJ2-3|11|TRBV7-3
CALESTDTQYF
>TRBJ1-4|17|TRBV28
CASRRTGGSGTNEKLFF
>TRBJ1-2|14|TRBV5-6
CASSLYGRGYGYTF
>TRBJ2-1|13|TRBV18
CASSPEGGGSLVF
>TRBJ2-1|13|TRBV6-1
CASSPTSANEQFF
>TRBJ2-1|13|TRBV6-5
CASSYSGRTGVFF
>TRBJ2-3|15|TRBV18
CASSRGTGNTDTQYF
>TRBJ1-1|12|TRBV18
CASRTGVTEAFF
>TRBJ2-2|12|TRBV28
CASSLRPGELFF
>TRBJ1-4|14|TRBV2
CASSEGDWVEKLFF
>TRBJ2-1|14|TRBV9
CASSTLSGYNEQFF
>TRBJ2-1|16|TRBV2
CASSLRLGGEYNEQFF
>TRBJ2-1|16|TRBV6-5
CASSYFGGSSYNEQFF
>TRBJ2-1|16|TRBV5-4
CASRGNGSPSYNEQFF
>TRBJ1-4|14|TRBV7-9
CASSSRQLDEKLFF
>TRBJ2-7|15|TRBV5-1
CASSRYRATVHEQYF
>TRBJ2-7|15|TRBV7-6
CASSSPLQGNYEQYF
>TRBJ2-1|15|TRBV11-2
CASSLLPLEDDEQFF
>TRBJ2-2|13|TRBV7-9
CASSLFTTGELFF
>TRBJ2-7|14|TRBV6-5
CASSQAGTSHEQYF
>TRBJ2-7|15|TRBV4-1
CASSQEGASSYEQYF
>TRBJ2-7|14|TRBV11-2
CASSLTGIPGEQYF
>TRBJ2-2|15|TRBV6-4
CASRPGLANTGELFF
>TRBJ2-1|14|TRBV25-1
CASTGTGGNNEQFF